This record covers a single T cell receptor (beta chain). The antigen is unknown. These data belong to a study of cytomegalovirus exposure and HLA in healthy donors. Study results and limitations: TCR association rates varied by HLA locus in a later analysis, with DRB1 highest and HLA-C lowest. Earlier analysis found most TCR beta V segments productive about 87% or about 30% of the time. Immune exposure information comprised only CMV serostatus. It was about 150 TCR beta chains that were listed as cytomegalovirus-associated.

This PCR relied on a set of 60 Vbeta primers and 13 Jbeta primers. Profiled with immunoSEQ multiplex PCR; TCRdb holds only in-frame clones, not every one. The data show 130,000 or so clones, roughly 75% seen once. The clonotype originates from a man aged 25-40 years in good health and CMV-seronegative. Sequencing was done on a sample of PBMCs.

The CDR3 spells CASRRDRNTEAFF. The CDR3 nucleotides are TGTGCCAGTCGCAGGGACAGGAACACTGAAGCTTTCTTT. The chain joins TRBV19 to TRBJ1-1; 7 bases are a match to TRBD1. V was pared by 8 bases and J by 1 base, with 4 bases of the junction left unmatched. The germline V gene has CDR1 LNHDA and CDR2 SQIVND (reference sequence). The CDR3 has 13 residues.